One sample yielded the 3 T cell receptor beta chains listed below, sequenced in a study of cytomegalovirus exposure and HLA in healthy donors. PCR was performed using 60 Vbeta and 13 Jbeta primers. Some clones are missing from TCRdb's copy, which holds only in-frame ones; the method was immunoSEQ multiplex PCR. The sample's table shows more than 90,000 clones. The sample comprised PBMCs. These receptors all stem from a man aged 25 to 40 in good health and CMV-seronegative.

The chain employs TRBV9 and TRBJ2-1; the match to TRBD2 covers 11 bases. After removal of 3 bases from V and 7 bases from J, the junction contained 3 bases not matched to a gene. The germline CDR1 and CDR2 sequences are SGDLS and YYNGEE. The CDR3 extends over 14 amino acids. CDR3 sequence: CASSGVAGGNEQFF. As DNA, the CDR3 is TGTGCCAGCAGCGGAGTAGCGGGGGGGAATGAGCAGTTCTTC.

This rearrangement joins TRBV5-4 to TRBJ1-1, with D hard to call. This CDR3 has 15 amino acids. Germline V lookup: CDR1 SGHNT, CDR2 YYREEE (reference sequence). V was cut by 1 base and J by 1 base, with 11 bases left in between. The CDR3: CASSLSTRQNTEAFF. The CDR3, as DNA: TGTGCCAGCAGCTTGTCTACCAGACAGAACACTGAAGCTTTCTTT.

The rearrangement joins TRBV11-2 to TRBJ2-7; 7 nucleotides align to TRBD1. J lost 1 base, V lost 3 bases, and 6 bases had no gene match. The CDR3 spans 15 residues. The germline gives CDR1 SGHAT, CDR2 FQNNGV. For the CDR3, the DNA is TGTGCCAGCAGCTTGGGGACAGCTTCTTCCTACGAGCAGTACTTC. It codes for CASSLGTASSYEQYF.